The 10 T cell receptor beta chains listed next were all sequenced from one sample in a study of PD-L1 blockade in urothelial cancer. Sequencing used immunoSEQ multiplex PCR; TCRdb keeps in-frame clones, though not all of them. The sample lists under 55,000 clones; around 80% were seen once. The time point was: pretreatment peripheral blood. Material: PBMCs, obtained around atezolizumab (anti-PD-L1) treatment. The receptors stem from a man in his 70s with urothelial cancer.

The rearrangement links TRBV5-1 to TRBJ1-6; D unclear. The CDR3 is made up of 17 amino acids. Trimming left V 0 bases short and J 8 bases short, with 18 bases between. CDR1 and CDR2 from the germline V gene are SGHRS and YFSETQ. The CDR3 DNA reads TGCGCCAGCAGCTTGGTGGATAGCGGAGGCCCAGATTCACCCCTCCACTTT. Protein sequence: CASSLVDSGGPDSPLHF.

The chain joins TRBV19 to TRBJ2-3; D unclear. The CDR3 runs to 14 residues. Germline CDR1 LNHDA, CDR2 SQIVND (reference sequence). V lost 8 bases and J 2 bases, leaving 14 bases between the germline ends. CDR3 loop: CASSQRPDTDTQYF. In DNA form, the CDR3 reads TGTGCCAGTTCTCAGAGGCCCGACACAGATACGCAGTATTTT.

This sequence joins TRBV20-1 and TRBJ2-1; the D is unclear. Germline lookup yields CDR1 DFQATT and CDR2 SNEGSKA (reference sequence). The CDR3 loop spans 11 amino acids. V lost 8 bases, J lost 8 bases, and 13 bases lay in between. The DNA for the CDR3 is TGCAGTTCACCTATCCTCGATGAGCAGTTCTTC. Translated: CSSPILDEQFF.

This clone showed up just a few times. The V call is TRBV11-2, the J call TRBJ1-1, with 11 bases that match TRBD1. J lost 7 bases, V lost 5 bases, and 3 bases had no gene match. Looked up from germline, CDR1 is SGHAT and CDR2 is FQNNGV. The CDR3 contains 13 residues. This chain's CDR3 is CASSLDRGLEAFF. For the CDR3, the DNA is TGTGCCAGCAGCCTGGACAGGGGGCTTGAAGCTTTCTTT.

This clone was detected only once. The rearrangement uses TRBV2 and TRBJ1-1; no reliable D call. The CDR3 is made up of 14 amino acids. Trimming removed 2 bases from V and 1 base from J, with 8 bases in between. Germline values: CDR1 SNHLY, CDR2 FYNNEI. This CDR3 reads CASSELRKNTEAFF. In DNA form, the CDR3 reads TGTGCCAGCAGTGAACTCAGGAAGAACACTGAAGCTTTCTTT.

V usage is TRBV10-3 and J usage is TRBJ1-2; possible D gene TRBD1, 5 bases. This CDR3 has 13 residues. V lost 4 bases, J lost 5 bases, and 11 bases lay in between. In germline, CDR1 is ENHRY, CDR2 SYGVKD. CDR3 bases: TGTGCCATCAGTGGCGACAGACTGTATGGCTACACCTTC. This gives the protein CAISGDRLYGYTF.

This chain links TRBV5-4 with TRBJ2-1; 9 bases match TRBD2. This CDR3 contains 20 residues. Trimming removed 0 bases from V and 0 bases from J; junction bases left unmatched: 13. CDR1 is SGHNT, CDR2 YYREEE, per germline (reference sequence). DNA of the CDR3: TGTGCCAGCAGCTTGGCCGTGACTAGCGGAGTAGGGAGCTCCTACAATGAGCAGTTCTTC. Translation: CASSLAVTSGVGSSYNEQFF. The full variable domain, its missing parts supplied by reference TRBV5-4 and TRBJ2-1, is ETGVTQSPTHLIKTRGQQVTLRCSSQSGHNTVSWYQQALGQGPQFIFQYYREEENGRGNFPPRFSGLQFPNYSSELNVNALELDDSALYLCASSLAVTSGVGSSYNEQFFGPGTRLTVL.

V is TRBV7-9 and J is TRBJ2-6, with D maybe TRBD2 (6 bases). CDR3 length: 16 residues. Between the trimmed V and J ends, which lost 5 bases and 5 bases, there was a span of 16 bases. CDR1 and CDR2 from the germline V gene are SEHNR and FQNEAQ (reference sequence). CDR3 in DNA: TGTGCCAGCAGCCAAAGGCTAACTAGCTGGGCCAACGTCCTGACTTTC. Translation gives CASSQRLTSWANVLTF.

J is TRBJ2-5 and V is TRBV19; 7 bases are shared with TRBD1. The J call may be in error: the DNA end matches TRBJ2-7 better. Germline values: CDR1 LNHDA, CDR2 SQIVND (reference sequence). The CDR3 is 15 amino acids. The CDR3 is CASSLSDRVSYEQYF. The CDR3 DNA sequence: TGTGCCAGTAGTCTTAGTGACAGGGTCTCCTACGAGCAGTACTTC.

The chain links TRBV7-9 to TRBJ1-4; 10 bases are shared with TRBD1. Germline V gene data show CDR1 as SEHNR and CDR2 as FQNEAQ (reference sequence). With V trimmed by 5 bases and J by 8 bases, 5 bases remained unmatched. The CDR3 length is 14 residues. CDR3 residues: CASSRGQGTEKLFF. Written as DNA, the CDR3 is TGTGCCAGCAGCCGGGGACAGGGGACCGAAAAACTGTTTTTT.